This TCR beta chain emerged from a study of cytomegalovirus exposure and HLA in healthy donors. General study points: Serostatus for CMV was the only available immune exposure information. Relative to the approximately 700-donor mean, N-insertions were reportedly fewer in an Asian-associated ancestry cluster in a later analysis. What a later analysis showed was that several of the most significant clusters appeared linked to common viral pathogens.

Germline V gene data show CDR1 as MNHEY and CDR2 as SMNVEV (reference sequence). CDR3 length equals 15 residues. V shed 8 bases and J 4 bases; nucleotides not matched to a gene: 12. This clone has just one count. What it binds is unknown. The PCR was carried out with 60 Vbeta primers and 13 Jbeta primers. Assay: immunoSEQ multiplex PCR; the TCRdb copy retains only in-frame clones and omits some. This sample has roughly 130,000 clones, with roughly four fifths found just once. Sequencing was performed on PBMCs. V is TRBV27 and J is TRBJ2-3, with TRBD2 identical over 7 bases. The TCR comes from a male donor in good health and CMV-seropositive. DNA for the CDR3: TGTGCCAGCCGTTCTGGGCGGGAGAGGGCAGATACGCAGTATTTT. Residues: CASRSGRERADTQYF.